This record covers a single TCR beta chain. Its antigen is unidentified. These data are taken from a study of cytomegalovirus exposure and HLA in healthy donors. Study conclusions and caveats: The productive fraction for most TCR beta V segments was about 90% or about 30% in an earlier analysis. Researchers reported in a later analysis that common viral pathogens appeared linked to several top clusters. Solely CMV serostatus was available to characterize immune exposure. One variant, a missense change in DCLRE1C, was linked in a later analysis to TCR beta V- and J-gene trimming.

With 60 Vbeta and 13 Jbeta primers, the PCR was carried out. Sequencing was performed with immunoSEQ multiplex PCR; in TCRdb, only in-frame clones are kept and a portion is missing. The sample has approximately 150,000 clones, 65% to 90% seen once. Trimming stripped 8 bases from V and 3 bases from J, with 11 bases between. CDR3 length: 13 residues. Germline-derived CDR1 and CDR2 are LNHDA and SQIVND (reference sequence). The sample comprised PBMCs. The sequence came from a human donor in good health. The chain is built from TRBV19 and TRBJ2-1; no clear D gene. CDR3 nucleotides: TGTGCCAGTGCCCCCTTCGGCTACAATGAGCAGTTCTTC. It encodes CASAPFGYNEQFF. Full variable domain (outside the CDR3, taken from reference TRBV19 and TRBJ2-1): DGGITQSPKYLFRKEGQNVTLSCEQNLNHDAMYWYRQDPGQGLRLIYYSQIVNDFQKGDIAEGYSVSREKKESFPLTVTSAQKNPTAFYLCASAPFGYNEQFFGPGTRLTVL.